The clone carrying this T cell receptor (beta chain) has a count of ten or more. Its target is unknown. This sample was included in a study of identical twins. Regarding the study as a whole: Beta out-of-frame sequences displayed a weaker excess of sharing between twins. A lower insertion count was a feature of abundant cord blood beta clonotypes, with no such feature in memory repertoires.

Healthy Caucasians provided all donations. cDNA molecules carried unique molecular identifiers, and template switching added a universal primer site. TCRdb redid the calling of the 5' RACE reads with MiXCR, one entry per CDR3 protein. The repertoire holds 640,000 or so distinct CDR3 sequences, with around 6% as singletons. Sequenced sample: naive T cells sorted from blood. The receptor's source is a man aged 18 to 30 in good health.

The CDR3 reads CSAAFGGREETQYF. The CDR3 DNA reads as TGCAGTGCTGCGTTCGGCGGGAGGGAAGAGACCCAGTACTTC. This chain uses TRBV20-1 with TRBJ2-5; 9 nucleotides agree with TRBD2. CDR1 and CDR2 (germline): DFQATT, SNEGSKA (reference sequence). Unmatched junction bases numbered 7, after V lost 5 bases and J lost 3 bases. This CDR3 is 14 amino acids long.